The clone carrying this T cell receptor beta chain has a count of ten or more. One entry per CDR3 protein, called by TCRdb with MiXCR from the 5' RACE reads. The sample records nearly 250,000 distinct CDR3 sequences, about 7% being singletons. Germline V lookup: CDR1 SGHRS, CDR2 YFSETQ. The trim removed 0 bases at V and 9 bases at J, leaving 5 bases unmatched. The CDR3 length is 15 residues. This sample is part of a study of identical twins. These data were likewise used in another study, on yellow fever vaccine responses in identical twins.

The sample consisted of memory (CD45RO+) T cells sorted from blood. The source of this sequence is a woman aged 18-35 years in good health. The chain employs TRBV5-1 and TRBJ2-1; 11 bases align to TRBD2. CDR3 in amino acids: CASSLVAGGPGEQFF. The CDR3 bases are TGCGCCAGCAGCTTGGTAGCGGGGGGGCCGGGTGAGCAGTTCTTC.